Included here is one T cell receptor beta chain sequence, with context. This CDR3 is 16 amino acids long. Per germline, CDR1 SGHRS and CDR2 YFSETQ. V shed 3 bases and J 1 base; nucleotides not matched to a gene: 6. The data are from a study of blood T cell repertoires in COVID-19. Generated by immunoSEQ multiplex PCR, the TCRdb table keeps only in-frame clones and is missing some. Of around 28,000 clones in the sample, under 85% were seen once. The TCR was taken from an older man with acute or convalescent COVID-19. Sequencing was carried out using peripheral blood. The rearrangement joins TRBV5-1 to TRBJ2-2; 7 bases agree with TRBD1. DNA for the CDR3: TGCGCCAGCAGCTACTTACAGGGGATGAACACCGGGGAGCTGTTTTTT. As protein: CASSYLQGMNTGELFF.